This T cell receptor (beta chain) was obtained from a study of identical twins listed by TCRdb under 2016. For context, the study as a whole: The study deep-sequenced TCR alpha and beta repertoires from monozygotic twins, unrelated adults of various ages and cord blood to test whether fetal clonotypes persist. To rule out contamination, replicate twin experiments were performed at different times with different library preparation protocols.

Only healthy Caucasian donors were included. The study also sequenced three unrelated non-twin adults: a male aged 18 to 29, a male aged 50 to 60 and a female aged 50 to 60. Miltenyi CD45RO+ enrichment and human naive T-cell isolation kits were used to isolate memory (CD45RO+) and naive T cells from PBMC. In this sample, this clonotype turned up many times. Its binding antigen is unknown. No much larger clone exists at a distance of one base, and base qualities are not known. Libraries were prepared through 5' RACE. TCRdb lists the instrument as Illumina HiSeq 2000. Template switching introduced a universal primer binding site; the final cDNA contained a unique molecular identifier, enabling accurate counting of TCR cDNA molecules. Specific primers in the conserved constant-segment region were used to synthesize first-strand cDNA for TCR alpha and beta chains. To control for contamination, every cDNA library was double barcoded, receiving both a SMART-Mk sample barcode and Illumina barcodes. TruSeq adapter sequences and Illumina sample barcodes were added in two successive PCR steps. TCR alpha and beta cDNA libraries were sequenced on the Illumina HiSeq platform with custom primers. In the source study's methods: Unique molecular identifiers were extracted from raw reads with MiGEC, and CDR3 positions were determined with MiXCR. For each individual, recombination models were inferred using an EM algorithm with the repgenHMM and IGoR tools. Shared clonotype analysis was performed with the tcR package in R, normalizing sharing by the product of cloneset sizes. To study raw recombination free of thymic and clonal selection effects, out-of-frame nonproductive sequences were analyzed. In TCRdb, the public reads were trimmed at Q25 with fastp and aligned with MiXCR, with productive beta chains retained. All rows with the same CDR3 protein become a single entry with the most common DNA and genes. Clone size and V and J calls follow TCRdb, not the original study. For this sample the table gives 420,000 or so distinct CDR3 sequences, of which less than 20% were detected only once. The ten largest clones take up around 12% of the sample.

Here is what the overall study found, with its caveats: A weaker excess of twin sharing was found in beta out-of-frame sequences because the signal-to-noise ratio was lowered by fewer shared sequences. Fewer insertions were carried by abundant cord blood beta clonotypes, a similar but weaker trend appeared in young adult naive repertoires, and no such trend appeared in memory repertoires. Zero-insertion analyses could be partly confounded by invariant T cells such as MAIT and iNKT, though diverse VJ usage argued against such confounding for most clonotypes. In monozygotic twins, out-of-frame TCR alpha sharing was systematically underestimated by recombination models, although the models agreed with sharing between unrelated individuals. Conclusions relied on cross-sectional statistical analysis, since the same donors could not be followed over many years. Compared with coincidental sharing between unrelated individuals, out-of-frame TCR alpha sequences shared between twins showed an excess of sequences with low generation probability.

The germline V and J ends show losses of 0 bases and 9 bases respectively, and no gene match explains 15 bases of the junction. From the cysteine up to the phenylalanine, the CDR3 has a length of 17 residues. Only the CDR3 portion is preserved as DNA: 51 bases, with reading frame beginning at the first base. Based on the germline V gene, the CDR1 and CDR2 sequences are SGHRS and YFSETQ. The sample comprised naive T cells sorted from blood. This specimen's cell subset or site label, interpreted: cells isolated with a human naive T-cell isolation kit. The rearranged chain carries TRBV5-1 and TRBJ2-1; TRBD1 fits 7 bases in the junction. The clonotype originates from a man aged 45 to 65 in good health. In nucleotide form, the sequence is TGCGCCAGCAGCTTGGGCCCAGACAGGGAACTACTGGTTGAGCAGTTCTTC. It codes for CASSLGPDRELLVEQFF. Here the CDR3 is joined to the reference TRBV5-1 and TRBJ2-1 genes, and the full variable domain is: KAGVTQTPRYLIKTRGQQVTLSCSPISGHRSVSWYQQTPGQGLQFLFEYFSETQRNKGNFPGRFSGRQFSNSRSEMNVSTLELGDSALYLCASSLGPDRELLVEQFFGPGTRLTVL.